One and the same sample provided the 28 T cell receptor beta chains below, sequenced in a study of T cell responses to AZD1222 COVID-19 vaccine. Repertoires were generated with immunoSEQ multiplex PCR, while TCRdb's copy carries only in-frame clones and drops some. This table has tens of thousands of clones, 70% to 90% appearing once. The sequences come from peripheral blood, collected on day 0 of AZD1222 vaccination. Receptors were obtained from an adult in good health.

The rearrangement links TRBV19 to TRBJ2-2; 10 bases agree with TRBD2. This CDR3 comprises 15 residues. CDR1 and CDR2 (germline): LNHDA, SQIVND (reference sequence). Trimming took 3 bases from V and 3 from J; bases not matched to a gene: 1. CDR3 DNA sequence: TGTGCCAGTAGTATGAGCGGGGGGGACACCGGGGAGCTGTTTTTT. Translated: CASSMSGGDTGELFF.

This chain joins TRBV7-9 and TRBJ1-2, with TRBD1 matching over 9 bases. V was pared by 5 bases and J by 4 bases, with 11 bases of the junction left unmatched. CDR1 SEHNR and CDR2 FQNEAQ come from the germline V gene (reference sequence). The CDR3 sequence is 16 residues long. The DNA of the CDR3 is TGTGCCAGCAGCCCCCCCGGGGGACAGGGCATCTATGGCTACACCTTC. It codes for CASSPPGGQGIYGYTF.

The chain is built from TRBV3-1 (or the pseudogene TRBV3-2) and TRBJ2-1; 8 bases map to TRBD1. Germline CDR1 is LGHDT and CDR2 is YNNKEL (reference sequence). V dropped 1 base and J dropped 7; count of bases not matched to a gene: 0. CDR3 length equals 13 residues. The CDR3 sequence is CASSQGQGNEQFF. The CDR3 nucleotides are TGTGCCAGCAGCCAAGGACAGGGGAATGAGCAGTTCTTC.

The chain recombines TRBV9 with TRBJ2-7; a weak D match, TRBD1 (7 bases). The V and J ends lost 3 bases and 5 bases respectively, with 15 bases between them. The CDR3 runs 14 residues. The germline V gene encodes CDR1 SGDLS and CDR2 YYNGEE. The CDR3 DNA is TGTGCCAGCAGCGAGAGACAGGGAGGCGACGAGCAGTACTTC. Protein: CASSERQGGDEQYF.

The rearrangement joins TRBV12-1 to TRBJ2-1; TRBD2, the table's D call, was not compared with the DNA. TRBV12-1 constitutes a pseudogene. The CDR3 covers 11 residues. The CDR3 loop is CASSSQGGQFF. DNA for the CDR3: TGTGCCAGCAGCTCCCAGGGAGGGCAGTTCTTC.

The chain recombines TRBV6-5 with TRBJ1-1, with TRBD1 identical over 7 bases. Losses at the gene ends were 7 bases for V and 8 bases for J; bases not matched to a gene: 4. The CDR3 length is 11 residues. CDR1 is MNHEY, CDR2 SVGAGI, per germline. CDR3 DNA: TGTGCCAGCACCAGGGGGAGGGAAGCTTTCTTT. It codes for CASTRGREAFF.

The chain combines TRBV3-1 (or the pseudogene TRBV3-2) with TRBJ1-1, with 8 positions matching TRBD1. There are 15 residues in the CDR3. Germline V CDR1 and CDR2: LGHDT, YNNKEL (reference sequence). V shed 3 bases and J 5 bases; nucleotides not matched to a gene: 8. The CDR3 coding sequence is TGTGCCAGCAGCCATGGAGACAGGGGAGGGACTGAAGCTTTCTTT. It translates to CASSHGDRGGTEAFF.

V usage is TRBV28 and J usage is TRBJ1-5, with D maybe TRBD1 (6 bases). The V and J ends lost 3 bases and 2 bases respectively, with 14 bases between them. The CDR3 totals 16 residues. Germline V lookup: CDR1 MDHEN, CDR2 SYDVKM. The chain's CDR3 is CASSFNRGPGNQPQHF. The CDR3 nucleotides read TGTGCCAGCAGTTTTAATCGGGGGCCGGGCAATCAGCCCCAGCATTTT. The whole variable domain, remainder taken from reference TRBV28 and TRBJ1-5, is DVKVTQSSRYLVKRTGEKVFLECVQDMDHENMFWYRQDPGLGLRLIYFSYDVKMKEKGDIPEGYSVSREKKERFSLILESASTNQTSMYLCASSFNRGPGNQPQHFGDGTRLSIL.

This chain joins TRBV4-2 and TRBJ1-1; D gene ambiguous. Germline V gene sequence: CDR1 LGHNA, CDR2 YNFKEQ. This CDR3 spans 15 amino acids. V lost 0 bases and J lost 1, with 9 bases in between. CDR3: CASSQDLVGNTEAFF. In DNA, the CDR3 is TGTGCCAGCAGCCAAGATTTGGTGGGGAACACTGAAGCTTTCTTT.

CDR3 DNA: TGTGCCAGCAGCCCAGTGGCTAGCAATCAGCCCCAGCATTTT. As protein: CASSPVASNQPQHF. V gene TRBV7-8 combines with J gene TRBJ1-5; D unclear. The V gene lost 5 bases and the J gene lost 0 bases, with 8 bases spanning the gap. The germline V gene encodes CDR1 SGHVS and CDR2 FQNEAQ. This CDR3 is built from 14 residues.

The CDR3 DNA reads TGCAGCGTCGGACCCAAAGGGACCGGGGAGCTGTTTTTT. This codes for CSVGPKGTGELFF. The chain uses TRBV29-1 and TRBJ2-2; D is ambiguous. The germline V and J ends were trimmed by 6 bases and 5 bases, with 13 bases remaining between them. The V gene's germline CDR1 is SQVTM and CDR2 ANQGSEA. This CDR3 spans 13 amino acids.

The gene calls are TRBV6-5 and TRBJ1-6; 8 bases align to TRBD1. This CDR3 region has 14 residues. The germline CDR1 and CDR2 sequences are MNHEY and SVGAGI. The J segment lost 7 bases and the V segment lost 10 bases, leaving 9 bases of the junction unmatched. In DNA, the CDR3 is TGTGCCACTAATCGGGGACAGGCAAATTCACCCCTCCACTTT. Encoded protein: CATNRGQANSPLHF.

This CDR3 is CASSQDGGDGNEKLFF. In DNA form, the CDR3 reads TGTGCCAGCAGCCAAGACGGCGGGGACGGGAATGAAAAACTGTTTTTT. This sequence joins TRBV4-2 and TRBJ1-4; tentatively, D is TRBD1 (5 bases). The CDR3 length is 16 residues. Looked up from germline, CDR1 is LGHNA and CDR2 is YNFKEQ. The V gene lost 0 bases and the J gene lost 5 bases, with 13 bases spanning the gap.

Here the CDR3 reads CASSWGTATYEQYF. The DNA of the CDR3 is TGCGCCAGCAGCTGGGGGACAGCTACCTACGAGCAGTACTTC. The chain couples TRBV5-1 to TRBJ2-7; TRBD1 agrees at 7 bases. V dropped 3 bases and J dropped 2; count of bases not matched to a gene: 5. CDR1 SGHRS and CDR2 YFSETQ come from the germline V gene. The CDR3 is 14 residues long.

The gene calls are TRBV9 and TRBJ2-7; D possibly corresponds to TRBD2 (6 bases). The V gene lost 0 bases and the J gene lost 5 bases, with 15 bases spanning the gap. Germline V gene sequence: CDR1 SGDLS, CDR2 YYNGEE. CDR3 size: 15 residues. The CDR3 loop reads CASSVAGVGPDEQYF. CDR3 nucleotides: TGTGCCAGCAGCGTAGCGGGGGTGGGGCCCGACGAGCAGTACTTC.

J is TRBJ2-2 and V is TRBV4-1; no definite D call. The V gene's germline CDR1 is MGHRA and CDR2 YSYEKL. V gave up 0 bases and J gave up 9 bases, with 8 bases separating them. The length of the CDR3 is 13 residues. DNA of the CDR3: TGCGCCAGCAGCCAAGAAGGCGCTAGGGAGCTGTTTTTT. This gives the protein CASSQEGARELFF.

This chain uses TRBV4-1 with TRBJ1-2; 7 nucleotides agree with TRBD1. Trimming cost V 1 base and J 1 base; bases outside gene matches: 9. CDR3 length equals 17 residues. Germline V gene lookup returns CDR1 MGHRA and CDR2 YSYEKL. In nucleotides, the CDR3 is TGCGCCAGCAGCCAAGGAGGCAGGGGGAGCCTTAACTATGGCTACACCTTC. Its translation: CASSQGGRGSLNYGYTF.

CDR3 sequence (DNA): TGTGCCAGCAGCCCCCGGGACAGCTATCAGCCCCAGCATTTT. Amino acids: CASSPRDSYQPQHF. This chain connects TRBV4-2 to TRBJ1-5; TRBD1 matches 7 bases. CDR3 length equals 14 residues. Trimming at V came to 4 bases and at J to 5 bases, leaving 5 bases not matched to a gene. The germline CDR1 and CDR2 sequences are LGHNA and YNFKEQ.

This chain links TRBV4-1 with TRBJ2-7; D call uncertain. CDR1 is MGHRA, CDR2 YSYEKL, per germline. The V and J ends lost 3 bases and 1 base respectively, with 7 bases between them. The CDR3 spans 13 residues. In DNA, the CDR3 is TGCGCCAGCAGCCACGGGTGGTCCTACGAGCAGTACTTC. Translated: CASSHGWSYEQYF.

This sequence joins TRBV30 and TRBJ1-1; no clear D. The CDR3 spans 15 residues. CDR1 GTSNPN and CDR2 SVGIG come from the germline V gene (reference sequence). V was cut by 1 base and J by 1 base, with 13 bases left in between. The DNA for the CDR3 is TGTGCCTGGAGTGAAGTACAGTGGGAGAACACTGAAGCTTTCTTT. Protein product: CAWSEVQWENTEAFF.

J is TRBJ2-3 and V is TRBV7-2, with D uncertain. The CDR3 sequence is 15 residues long. Per germline, CDR1 SGHTA and CDR2 FQGNSA. The V gene lost 1 base and the J gene lost 2 bases, with 10 bases spanning the gap. In DNA form, the CDR3 reads TGTGCCAGCAGCTTAGGGTCTTACTTCACAGATACGCAGTATTTT. Protein: CASSLGSYFTDTQYF. Complete variable domain (other parts from reference TRBV7-2 and TRBJ2-3): GAGVSQSPSNKVTEKGKDVELRCDPISGHTALYWYRQSLGQGLEFLIYFQGNSAPDKSGLPSDRFSAERTGGSVSTLTIQRTQQEDSAVYLCASSLGSYFTDTQYFGPGTRLTVL.

The V gene is TRBV15, the J gene TRBJ1-4, with 7 nucleotides matching TRBD1. The CDR3 runs to 14 residues. With 2 bases clipped from V and 5 bases from J, the junction kept 2 bases outside the gene matches. CDR1 is LNHNV, CDR2 YYDKDF, per germline (reference sequence). The CDR3 DNA reads TGTGCCACCAGCAGACAGGGGGGGAATGAAAAACTGTTTTTT. It yields the protein CATSRQGGNEKLFF.

The CDR3 sequence: CASSSGTVDNSPLHF. CDR3 sequence (DNA): TGTGCCAGCAGTTCCGGGACGGTCGACAATTCACCCCTCCACTTT. This chain uses TRBV27 with TRBJ1-6, with D tentatively TRBD1 (5 bases). V was shortened by 4 bases and J by 7 bases, with 14 bases between the two germline ends. The germline gives CDR1 MNHEY, CDR2 SMNVEV (reference sequence). The CDR3 contains 15 residues.

The chain combines TRBV15 with TRBJ2-7, with D perhaps matching TRBD1 (6 bases). The germline V gene has CDR1 LNHNV and CDR2 YYDKDF (reference sequence). Trimming removed 1 base from V and 4 bases from J, with 17 bases in between. The CDR3 loop spans 16 amino acids. CDR3 nucleotides: TGTGCCACCAGCAGAGCGTGGGGACAAAGGGGATACGAGCAGTACTTC. Amino acid sequence: CATSRAWGQRGYEQYF.

The chain carries TRBV28 and TRBJ2-1, with TRBD2 matching 8 bases. The germline V gene encodes CDR1 MDHEN and CDR2 SYDVKM. CDR3 length equals 12 residues. The V segment lost 5 bases and the J segment 13 bases; nucleotides outside the gene matches: 7. The CDR3 is CASSPPGLAQFF. The CDR3 DNA follows: TGTGCCAGCAGTCCCCCCGGACTAGCTCAGTTCTTC.

The chain's CDR3 is CASSRLAGDNTGELFF. Written as DNA, the CDR3 is TGCGCCAGCAGCCGTCTAGCGGGGGACAACACCGGGGAGCTGTTTTTT. The chain combines TRBV5-1 with TRBJ2-2; TRBD2 aligns across 10 bases. The J segment lost 2 bases and the V segment lost 4 bases, leaving 5 bases of the junction unmatched. CDR1 and CDR2 (germline): SGHRS, YFSETQ. The CDR3 is made up of 16 amino acids.

The V and J genes are TRBV2 and TRBJ1-4; D may be TRBD1 (5 bases). The CDR3 runs 15 residues. Germline V gene sequence: CDR1 SNHLY, CDR2 FYNNEI. V was shortened by 7 bases and J by 7 bases, with 19 bases between the two germline ends. CDR3 in DNA: TGTGCCAGCATCTGGGGCGGCAGGGAAACTGAAAAACTGTTTTTT. This gives the protein CASIWGGRETEKLFF.

The chain links TRBV28 to TRBJ1-4, with 9 bases that match TRBD1. Per germline, CDR1 MDHEN and CDR2 SYDVKM. The CDR3 loop spans 17 amino acids. V trimming: 3 bases; J trimming: 7 bases; junction bases outside the gene matches: 12. CDR3: CASSFATGGRYGEKLFF. DNA for the CDR3: TGTGCCAGCAGTTTTGCTACAGGGGGCCGGTATGGTGAAAAACTGTTTTTT. The entire variable domain, with the rest obtained from reference TRBV28 and TRBJ1-4, is as follows: DVKVTQSSRYLVKRTGEKVFLECVQDMDHENMFWYRQDPGLGLRLIYFSYDVKMKEKGDIPEGYSVSREKKERFSLILESASTNQTSMYLCASSFATGGRYGEKLFFGSGTQLSVL.